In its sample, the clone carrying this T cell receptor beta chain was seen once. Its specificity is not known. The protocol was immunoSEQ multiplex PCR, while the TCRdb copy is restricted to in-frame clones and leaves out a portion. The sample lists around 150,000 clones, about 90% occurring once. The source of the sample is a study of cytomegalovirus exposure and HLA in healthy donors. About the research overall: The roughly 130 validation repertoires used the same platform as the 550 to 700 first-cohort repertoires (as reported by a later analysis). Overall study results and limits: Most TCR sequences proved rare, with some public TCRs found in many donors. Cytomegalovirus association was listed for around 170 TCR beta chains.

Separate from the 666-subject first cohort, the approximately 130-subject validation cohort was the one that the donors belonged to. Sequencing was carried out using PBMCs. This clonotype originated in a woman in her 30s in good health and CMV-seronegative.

DNA of the CDR3: TGCGCCAGCAGCCAAGATCCCGGACAGGGTGTGACGAATGAGCAGTTCTTC. This encodes CASSQDPGQGVTNEQFF. The chain recombines TRBV4-1 with TRBJ2-1; TRBD1 matches at 8 bases. Per the germline V gene, CDR1 is MGHRA and CDR2 is YSYEKL. V lost 0 bases to trimming and J lost 7 bases; unmatched junction nucleotides: 11. The CDR3 sequence is 17 residues long.